One sample yielded the 14 T cell receptor beta chains listed below, sequenced in a study of CD8+CD57+ T cells in acquired aplastic anemia. Researchers used genomic DNA as the template to profile TCR beta VDJ and CDR3. TCRdb recomputed calls from the reads with MiXCR, one row per CDR3 protein. The repertoire holds a few hundred thousand distinct CDR3 sequences, with approximately 57% as singletons. Input material: sorted CD4+, CD8+, or CD8+CD57+ T cells (not recorded which) from PBMCs. The receptor source for this set is a human donor in good health.

This chain links TRBV20-1 with TRBJ1-5, with 8 bases fitting TRBD1. V trimming: 7 bases; J trimming: 6 bases; junction bases outside the gene matches: 8. The length of the CDR3 is 13 residues. From germline, CDR1 is DFQATT and CDR2 SNEGSKA (reference sequence). CDR3 amino acids: CSVAQGAGQPQHF. CDR3 DNA sequence: TGCAGTGTCGCTCAGGGGGCAGGTCAGCCCCAGCATTTT.

This rearrangement joins TRBV7-3 to TRBJ2-3, with 8 nucleotides matching TRBD2. J lost 6 bases, V lost 4 bases, and 12 bases had no gene match. In germline, CDR1 is SGHTA, CDR2 FQGTGA. This CDR3 has 16 residues. The CDR3 nucleotides are TGTGCCAGCAGCTCCCGGACTAGCCTGCCTCGGGATACGCAGTATTTT. It codes for CASSSRTSLPRDTQYF. Full variable domain (missing parts from reference TRBV7-3 and TRBJ2-3): GAGVSQTPSNKVTEKGKYVELRCDPISGHTALYWYRQSLGQGPEFLIYFQGTGAADDSGLPNDRFFAVRPEGSVSTLKIQRTERGDSAVYLCASSSRTSLPRDTQYFGPGTRLTVL.

This clonotype was observed a single time. One junction end does not reproduce the germline sequence, and a read error may be involved. The V and J genes are TRBV7-2 and TRBJ2-6; D not certain. The CDR3 is 16 amino acids. Germline values: CDR1 SGHTA, CDR2 FQGNSA. The CDR3 here is CASSLTHNSVANVLTF. The DNA of the CDR3 is TGTGCCAGCAGCTTAACGCACAACTCTGTGGCCAACGTCCTGACTTTC. Based on the CDR3 plus reference TRBV7-2 and TRBJ2-6, the full variable domain is GAGVSQSPSNKVTEKGKDVELRCDPISGHTALYWYRQSLGQGLEFLIYFQGNSAPDKSGLPSDRFSAERTGGSVSTLTIQRTQQEDSAVYLCASSLTHNSVANVLTFGAGSRLTVL.

The chain links TRBV4-2 to TRBJ1-4; TRBD1 matches at 7 bases. After removal of 3 bases from V and 6 bases from J, the junction contained 7 bases not matched to a gene. Germline-derived CDR1 and CDR2 are LGHNA and YNFKEQ. There are 15 residues in the CDR3. This CDR3 is CASSQEGQADEKLFF. The CDR3, as DNA: TGTGCCAGCAGCCAGGAAGGACAGGCGGATGAAAAACTGTTTTTT.

In the case of this clonotype: Its ends do not fully match the called genes, so a read error is possible. The CDR3 loop is CASTLRELAYNERFF. The CDR3 region has the DNA TGCGCCAGTACTCTGAGGGAGCTAGCCTACAATGAGCGGTTCTTC. The chain employs TRBV19 and TRBJ2-1, with a weak D call TRBD2 (5 bases). The germline V gene has CDR1 LNHDA and CDR2 SQIVND (reference sequence). This CDR3 contains 15 residues.

This clonotype has only one observation. This rearrangement joins TRBV29-1 to TRBJ2-2, with D unresolved. V dropped 3 bases and J dropped 0 bases, with 8 bases sitting between them. The CDR3 extends over 14 amino acids. Germline assignment: CDR1 SQVTM and CDR2 ANQGSEA. The CDR3 loop reads CSVEYRANTGELFF. Here the CDR3 DNA reads TGCAGCGTTGAGTATAGGGCGAACACCGGGGAGCTGTTTTTT.

The chain carries TRBV7-6 and TRBJ2-3; 9 bases map to TRBD2. The ends lost 1 base at V and 2 bases at J; junction bases unmatched: 4. The CDR3 runs to 16 residues. Germline loops: CDR1 SGHVS, CDR2 FNYEAQ. The CDR3 sequence: CASSLETSGYTDTQYF. DNA of the CDR3: TGTGCCAGCAGCTTAGAGACTAGCGGTTACACAGATACGCAGTATTTT. Full variable domain (rest looked up from reference TRBV7-6 and TRBJ2-3): GAGVSQSPRYKVTKRGQDVALRCDPISGHVSLYWYRQALGQGPEFLTYFNYEAQQDKSGLPNDRFSAERPEGSISTLTIQRTEQRDSAMYRCASSLETSGYTDTQYFGPGTRLTVL.

J is TRBJ1-6 and V is TRBV11-2; 7 bases fit TRBD1. This CDR3 is built from 15 residues. CDR1 SGHAT and CDR2 FQNNGV come from the germline V gene. V shed 8 bases, J shed 7 bases, and the junction held 11 bases outside the gene matches. In nucleotides, the CDR3 is TGTGCCAGCGGGTCCAGACAGGGCACCAATTCACCCCTCCACTTT. The encoded protein is CASGSRQGTNSPLHF.

This clonotype was counted at least ten times. The chain is built from TRBV9 and TRBJ2-3; 10 bases map to TRBD2. The CDR3 is 15 amino acids. The germline V gene has CDR1 SGDLS and CDR2 YYNGEE. Unmatched junction bases numbered 7, after V lost 4 bases and J lost 5 bases. The DNA for the CDR3 is TGTGCCAGCAGCCCGAGCGGGGGGGCAAGAGATACGCAGTATTTT. This encodes CASSPSGGARDTQYF.

This clonotype was counted many times. The V gene is TRBV28, the J gene TRBJ2-7; 10 bases are a match to TRBD2. There are 13 residues in the CDR3. With 10 bases clipped from V and 6 bases from J, the junction kept 9 bases outside the gene matches. Germline V gene data show CDR1 as MDHEN and CDR2 as SYDVKM. CDR3: CATSGSDYGEQYF. Written as DNA, the CDR3 is TGTGCCACTAGCGGGAGTGATTACGGCGAGCAGTACTTC.

This clonotype was seen more than once but under ten times. The chain carries TRBV27 and TRBJ1-3; maybe TRBD1 (6 bases). The CDR3 loop spans 14 amino acids. Trimming removed 5 bases from V and 3 bases from J, with 11 bases in between. Germline CDR1 is MNHEY and CDR2 is SMNVEV (reference sequence). The CDR3 DNA sequence: TGTGCCAGCAGTGAAGGGGGATATGGAAACACCATATATTTT. This translates into CASSEGGYGNTIYF.

This clonotype was observed at least ten times. This chain joins TRBV5-8 and TRBJ1-4; 8 nucleotides match TRBD1. Germline V lookup: CDR1 SGHTS, CDR2 YDEGEE. The V gene end was trimmed by 4 bases and the J gene end by 4 bases; junction bases not matched to a gene: 6. The CDR3 has 15 residues. The CDR3: CASSGGQGLNEKLFF. CDR3 coding DNA: TGTGCCAGCAGCGGTGGACAGGGCCTTAATGAAAAACTGTTTTTT. The full variable domain, in which reference TRBV5-8 and TRBJ1-4 provide the parts outside the CDR3, is EAGVTQSPTHLIKTRGQQATLRCSPISGHTSVYWYQQALGLGLQFLLWYDEGEERNRGNFPPRFSGRQFPNYSSELNVNALELEDSALYLCASSGGQGLNEKLFFGSGTQLSVL.

This chain uses TRBV7-9 with TRBJ1-2, with 7 nucleotides matching TRBD1. Germline loops: CDR1 SEHNR, CDR2 FQNEAQ (reference sequence). With 5 bases clipped from V and 1 base from J, the junction kept 4 bases outside the gene matches. The CDR3 is 14 residues long. The CDR3 spells CASSDRDSNYGYTF. In nucleotides, the CDR3 is TGTGCCAGCAGCGATAGGGACAGTAACTATGGCTACACCTTC.

The chain combines TRBV15 with TRBJ2-7; TRBD1 might be the D (5 bases). The CDR3 is made up of 14 amino acids. Germline V gene sequence: CDR1 LNHNV, CDR2 YYDKDF (reference sequence). Deletions cut 6 bases from V and 0 bases from J, with 12 bases between. As DNA, the CDR3 is TGTGCCACCAGTGACCCCGGACACTCCTACGAGCAGTACTTC. This encodes CATSDPGHSYEQYF.